This TCR beta chain was obtained from a study of T cell changes during pregnancy in multiple sclerosis. Using immunoSEQ multiplex PCR, the repertoire was profiled, and TCRdb retains in-frame clones only, with some absent. The data show 40,000 or so clones, around 90% seen once. This CDR3 has 16 amino acids. In germline, CDR1 is SGDLS, CDR2 YYNGEE. This receptor was identified in a female donor with multiple sclerosis, enrolled in a pregnancy study. Specimen: CD8+ T cells from peripheral blood mononuclear cells, collected before pregnancy. This chain connects TRBV9 to TRBJ2-5, with 9 bases lining up with TRBD2. The end of the DNA is better explained by TRBJ2-7, so the J call may be wrong. The CDR3 DNA is TGTGCCAGCAGCGTGTTAGCGGGAGTTCCCTCCTACGAGCAGTACTTC. The encoded protein is CASSVLAGVPSYEQYF.